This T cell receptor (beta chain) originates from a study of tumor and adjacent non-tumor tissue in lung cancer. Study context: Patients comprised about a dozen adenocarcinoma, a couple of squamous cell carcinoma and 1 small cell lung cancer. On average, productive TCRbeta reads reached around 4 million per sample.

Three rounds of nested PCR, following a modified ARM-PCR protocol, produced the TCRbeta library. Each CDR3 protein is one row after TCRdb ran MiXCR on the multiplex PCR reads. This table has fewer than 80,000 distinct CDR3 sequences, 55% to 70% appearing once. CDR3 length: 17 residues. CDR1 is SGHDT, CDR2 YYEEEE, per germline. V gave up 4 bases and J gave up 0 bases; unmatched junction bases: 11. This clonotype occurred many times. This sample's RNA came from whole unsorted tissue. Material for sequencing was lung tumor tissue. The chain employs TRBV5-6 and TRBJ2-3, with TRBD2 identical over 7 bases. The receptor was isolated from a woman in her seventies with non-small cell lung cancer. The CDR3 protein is CASSRLGGEASTDTQYF. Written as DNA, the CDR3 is TGTGCCAGCAGCCGCCTGGGGGGGGAGGCGAGCACAGATACGCAGTATTTT.